Listed below are T cell receptor beta chains from one sample, sequenced in a study of shared clonotypes between healthy human individuals. Assay: immunoSEQ multiplex PCR; the TCRdb copy retains only in-frame clones and omits some. This table holds under 2.5 million clones, around 90% found once. The sample consisted of naive CD4+ T cells from PBMCs. The receptors were gathered from a man between 18 and 35 years old in good health. Some clones in this sample may be carry-over from other donors' samples. Both conserved end residues are part of each CDR3. D genes are given only for firm matches. Expanded clones get a size class; other rows say once, few or many, or leave the size out.

cdr3_length clone_size j_call v_call d_call cdr3_aa cdr3_nt
14 - TRBJ2-1 TRBV5-1 - CASKEDYSVHEQFF TGCGCCAGCAAGGAAGACTATTCGGTCCATGAGCAGTTCTTC
14 - TRBJ2-7 TRBV18 - CASSPPRDSYEQYF TGTGCCAGCTCACCACCCCGGGACTCCTACGAGCAGTACTTC
17 - TRBJ2-6 TRBV7-8 - CASSTPDSFSGANVLTF TGTGCCAGCAGCACACCTGACAGTTTCTCTGGGGCCAACGTCCTGACTTTC
11 - TRBJ2-5 TRBV7-9 - CASSLGIATYF TGTGCCAGCAGCCTGGGAATAGCGACGTACTTC
15 - TRBJ2-1 TRBV6-1 TRBD1 CASNMGQGTYNEQFF TGTGCCAGCAACATGGGACAGGGGACCTACAATGAGCAGTTCTTC
17 - TRBJ1-6 TRBV30 TRBD1 CAWSMNRGTGVNSPLHF TGTGCCTGGAGCATGAATAGGGGGACAGGAGTTAATTCACCCCTCCACTTT
15 - TRBJ2-1 TRBV7-7 - CASSLVGGAYNEQFF TGTGCCAGCAGCTTGGTCGGGGGAGCCTACAATGAGCAGTTCTTC
14 - TRBJ2-5 TRBV5-1 TRBD2 CASSLTGGEETQYF TGCGCCAGCAGCTTGACGGGAGGTGAGGAGACCCAGTACTTC
15 - TRBJ1-1 TRBV2 - CASSEGRTDHTEAFF TGTGCCAGCAGTGAAGGCCGGACAGATCACACTGAAGCTTTCTTT
14 - TRBJ2-2 TRBV6-5 - CASEWGSNTGELFF TGTGCCAGCGAGTGGGGGTCGAACACCGGGGAGCTGTTTTTT
14 - TRBJ2-7 TRBV7-3 - CASSLNSVSHEQYF TGTGCCAGCAGCTTAAACTCGGTATCTCACGAGCAGTACTTC
15 - TRBJ2-5 TRBV28 - CASLRGLSVGETQYF TGTGCCAGTCTGAGGGGGTTAAGCGTCGGGGAGACCCAGTACTTC
17 - TRBJ2-2 TRBV18 TRBD1 CASSSGQGSTNTGELFF TGTGCCAGCTCATCGGGACAGGGGTCGACGAACACCGGGGAGCTGTTTTTT
15 - TRBJ1-2 TRBV7-3 - CASSSPVPASDGYTF TGTGCCAGCAGCTCCCCCGTTCCAGCCAGTGATGGCTACACCTTC
14 few TRBJ1-4 TRBV18 - CASSPRGTNEKLFF TGTGCCAGCTCACCACGGGGAACTAATGAAAAACTGTTTTTT
17 - TRBJ2-6 TRBV4-1 TRBD1 CASSPGTGRSGANVLTF TGCGCCAGCAGCCCCGGGACAGGGAGGTCTGGGGCCAACGTCCTGACTTTC
15 once TRBJ2-3 TRBV7-3 - CASSLQHGKTDTQYF TGTGCCAGCAGCTTACAGCACGGGAAAACAGATACGCAGTATTTT
15 - TRBJ2-1 TRBV10-3 - CAISERTDSYNEQFF TGTGCCATCAGTGAACGGACGGATTCCTACAATGAGCAGTTCTTC
16 - TRBJ2-3 TRBV7-9 - CASSRKGPLPTDTQYF TGTGCCAGCAGCCGTAAGGGACCCCTACCCACAGATACGCAGTATTTT
13 - TRBJ1-2 TRBV6-1 - CASMTGPRYGYTF TGTGCCAGCATGACGGGCCCGAGGTATGGCTACACCTTC
14 - TRBJ2-1 TRBV5-4 - CASSLAVFYNEQFF TGTGCCAGCAGCTTGGCTGTTTTTTACAATGAGCAGTTCTTC
13 - TRBJ2-2 TRBV5-1 - CASSLDATGELFF TGCGCCAGCAGCTTGGATGCCACCGGGGAGCTGTTTTTT
14 few TRBJ2-2 TRBV11-2 TRBD1 CASSLTGTTGELFF TGTGCCAGCAGCTTGACAGGGACAACCGGGGAGCTGTTTTTT
17 - TRBJ2-5 TRBV5-8 - CASSPAAQAAPVETQYF TGTGCCAGCAGCCCCGCGGCCCAGGCCGCCCCGGTAGAGACCCAGTACTTC
14 - TRBJ2-1 TRBV28 - CASSGTGSKNEQFF TGTGCCAGCAGTGGAACAGGGTCCAAAAATGAGCAGTTCTTC
17 - TRBJ1-3 TRBV5-4 - CASSLKSTGGTGNTIYF TGTGCCAGCAGCTTGAAAAGTACAGGAGGTACCGGAAACACCATATATTTT
14 - TRBJ1-1 TRBV6-1 - CASSGLPGGTEAFF TGTGCCAGCAGTGGACTCCCCGGGGGCACTGAAGCTTTCTTT
15 - TRBJ1-3 TRBV9 TRBD1 CASSVEGQGGNTIYF TGTGCCAGCAGCGTAGAGGGACAGGGAGGAAACACCATATATTTT
15 - TRBJ2-1 TRBV27 TRBD1 CASSNPKTGGNEQFF TGTGCCAGCAGTAACCCTAAGACAGGGGGCAATGAGCAGTTCTTC
14 - TRBJ2-2 TRBV6-1 TRBD1 CASKGTVGAGELFF TGTGCCAGCAAAGGGACAGTAGGGGCCGGGGAGCTGTTTTTT
14 - TRBJ1-2 TRBV19 TRBD1 CASNWAGGYYGYTF TGTGCCAGTAACTGGGCAGGGGGCTATTATGGCTACACCTTC
14 - TRBJ1-2 TRBV6-1 - CASSEMGVGYGYTF TGTGCCAGCAGTGAAATGGGGGTTGGCTATGGCTACACCTTC
16 - TRBJ1-1 TRBV27 TRBD1 CASSVRTGGTRTEAFF TGTGCCAGCAGTGTTAGAACAGGGGGCACTCGCACTGAAGCTTTCTTT
14 - TRBJ1-3 TRBV6-6 TRBD1 CASRDRGGGNTIYF TGTGCCAGCCGAGACAGGGGAGGTGGAAACACCATATATTTT
13 - TRBJ2-1 TRBV7-2 - CASSPPVSAEQFF TGTGCCAGCAGCCCCCCAGTCTCGGCTGAGCAGTTCTTC
15 - TRBJ1-5 TRBV7-8 TRBD1 CASSLAPTGDQPQHF TGTGCCAGCAGCTTAGCGCCTACAGGGGATCAGCCCCAGCATTTT
14 - TRBJ2-7 TRBV10-3 TRBD1 CAIRPRQGTWEQYF TGTGCCATCAGGCCCCGACAGGGAACTTGGGAGCAGTACTTC
16 - TRBJ1-4 TRBV4-1 - CASSHPWALRGEKLFF TGCGCCAGCAGCCATCCTTGGGCATTGCGGGGTGAAAAACTGTTTTTT
16 - TRBJ2-5 TRBV5-1 TRBD2 CASSPSAGDHQETQYF TGCGCCAGCAGCCCCTCAGCGGGGGATCACCAAGAGACCCAGTACTTC
17 - TRBJ1-5 TRBV4-1 - CASSGRDGGLSNQPQHF TGCGCCAGCAGCGGCCGGGACGGAGGGTTAAGCAATCAGCCCCAGCATTTT
15 - TRBJ1-3 TRBV6-5 - CASSLGFYSRNTIYF TGTGCCAGCAGTCTGGGGTTTTATTCTCGAAACACCATATATTTT
14 - TRBJ2-7 TRBV6-1 - CASRKEAVSLEQYF TGTGCCAGCAGGAAGGAGGCAGTATCCCTCGAGCAGTACTTC
13 - TRBJ1-2 TRBV6-5 - CASWSGANYGYTF TGTGCCAGCTGGTCAGGGGCTAACTATGGCTACACCTTC
15 - TRBJ2-5 TRBV5-1 - CASSLGTSGLETQYF TGCGCCAGCAGCTTAGGGACTTCCGGGTTGGAGACCCAGTACTTC
13 - TRBJ2-7 TRBV18 - CASSPPGSYEQYF TGTGCCAGCTCACCACCTGGCTCCTACGAGCAGTACTTC
15 - TRBJ2-7 TRBV6-5 TRBD2 CASSYSRGSPYEQYF TGTGCCAGCAGTTACTCGCGGGGGAGTCCCTACGAGCAGTACTTC
14 - TRBJ2-7 TRBV6-1 TRBD2 CASVGTSGSYEQYF TGTGCCAGCGTAGGGACTAGCGGCTCCTACGAGCAGTACTTC
16 - TRBJ1-1 TRBV6-6 - CASTTGWPGPNTEAFF TGTGCCAGCACCACCGGGTGGCCAGGGCCGAACACTGAAGCTTTCTTT
16 - TRBJ1-5 TRBV7-8 - CASSLAGPTGNQPQHF TGTGCCAGCAGCTTAGCCGGTCCTACGGGCAATCAGCCCCAGCATTTT
15 - TRBJ2-3 TRBV5-6 - CASSLTAGGTDTQYF TGTGCCAGCAGCTTGACGGCAGGAGGCACAGATACGCAGTATTTT
15 few TRBJ2-7 TRBV5-1 - CASSLAGSTAYEQYF TGCGCCAGCAGCTTGGCGGGATCGACCGCCTACGAGCAGTACTTC
11 - TRBJ1-1 TRBV28 - CASIIPSGAFF TGTGCCAGCATCATACCCTCGGGGGCTTTCTTT
15 - TRBJ1-5 TRBV6-1 TRBD1 CASSEGTGKGQPQHF TGTGCCAGCAGTGAGGGGACAGGGAAGGGACAGCCCCAGCATTTT
15 - TRBJ1-5 TRBV9 - CASSVEGRNDQPQHF TGTGCCAGCAGCGTAGAAGGCAGAAATGATCAGCCCCAGCATTTT
13 once TRBJ2-5 TRBV18 - CASSPTAVETQYF TGTGCCAGCTCACCAACAGCTGTAGAGACCCAGTACTTC
13 - TRBJ1-2 TRBV7-2 - CASSPAGNYGYTF TGTGCCAGCAGCCCGGCCGGCAACTATGGCTACACCTTC
12 - TRBJ2-1 TRBV2 - CASSEESSEQFF TGTGCCAGCAGTGAGGAGAGTAGTGAGCAGTTCTTC